These 5 T cell receptor beta chains were sequenced from one sample in a study of beta chain features in type 1 diabetes. These receptors have no identified antigens. Study-level points and caveats: Within each of all four CD4+ subsets, Type 1 diabetes patients had TCRB CDR3s that were moderately but significantly shorter.

Expressed TCRB transcripts were sequenced, since all the RNA that had been isolated was reverse transcribed. Generated by immunoSEQ multiplex PCR, the TCRdb table keeps only in-frame clones and is missing some. The sample holds about 160,000 clones, 7.5% to 9.5% seen once. Sequenced material: central memory CD4+ T cells from blood. Receptors originate from a woman aged 18-29 years with type 1 diabetes.

The V call is TRBV2, the J call TRBJ1-5, with 7 nucleotides matching TRBD1. The V segment lost 9 bases and the J segment 5 bases; nucleotides outside the gene matches: 16. Germline values: CDR1 SNHLY, CDR2 FYNNEI. The CDR3 runs to 16 residues. Written as DNA, the CDR3 is TGTGCCAGTACCCAGGGGGGCTACCCTGGGGATCAGCCCCAGCATTTT. Translation: CASTQGGYPGDQPQHF.

The V call is TRBV29-1, the J call TRBJ1-2; 12 positions agree with TRBD1. J gave up 3 bases and V 7 bases, and 3 bases lay outside the gene matches. This CDR3 comprises 13 residues. Germline values: CDR1 SQVTM, CDR2 ANQGSEA. This chain's CDR3 is CSAGTGGHYGYTF. CDR3 coding DNA: TGCAGCGCCGGGACAGGGGGCCACTATGGCTACACCTTC.

This sequence joins TRBV2 and TRBJ2-5, with D perhaps matching TRBD2 (5 bases). V lost 6 bases, J lost 3 bases, and 14 bases lay in between. The CDR3 is made up of 14 amino acids. Looked up from germline, CDR1 is SNHLY and CDR2 is FYNNEI. DNA of the CDR3: TGTGCCAGCAGAACCGGGAACCTCGAAGAGACCCAGTACTTC. Protein product: CASRTGNLEETQYF.

The chain couples TRBV10-3 to TRBJ2-3; 12 bases map to TRBD2. CDR1 and CDR2 from the germline V gene are ENHRY and SYGVKD. The length of the CDR3 is 15 residues. V was pared by 6 bases and J by 6 bases, with 7 bases of the junction left unmatched. The CDR3 DNA sequence: TGTGCCATCAGCCACGGACTAGCGGGACCCGATACGCAGTATTTT. Its translation is CAISHGLAGPDTQYF.

This clone was detected only a few times. The rearrangement uses TRBV7-9 and TRBJ1-2, with TRBD1 matching 7 bases. The CDR3 runs to 13 residues. Germline V lookup: CDR1 SEHNR, CDR2 FQNEAQ (reference sequence). V lost 2 bases and J lost 4; bases outside the gene matches: 1. CDR3 coding DNA: TGTGCCAGCAGCTTAAGGGACAGCTATGGCTACACCTTC. This codes for CASSLRDSYGYTF.